Included here is one T cell receptor beta chain sequence, with context. The record originates from a study of blood T cell repertoires in COVID-19. Profiling relied on immunoSEQ multiplex PCR, and the TCRdb table lists in-frame clones only, not all of them. The sample gives roughly 200,000 clones, 86% of which show up once; 3% to 4% is in the top ten. This CDR3 comprises 15 residues. Germline CDR1 SGDLS, CDR2 YYNGEE. V trimming: 3 bases; J trimming: 7 bases; junction bases outside the gene matches: 9. The receptor was derived from a middle-aged woman with acute COVID-19. The chain couples TRBV9 to TRBJ1-2; 10 bases match TRBD1. Sample: PBMCs or T cells enriched from blood (not recorded which). The CDR3 DNA reads as TGTGCCAGCAGCGAAACCTTCGACAGGGGGCTTGGCTACACCTTC. The encoded protein is CASSETFDRGLGYTF.